These 12 T cell receptor beta chains were sequenced from one sample in a study of regulatory T cells in long-lasting Graves disease. Assembly of TCR beta libraries relied on iRepertoire HTBI primers together with Arm-PCR of CDR3 regions. One entry per CDR3 protein results from TCRdb running MiXCR on the multiplex PCR reads. The data hold under 450,000 distinct CDR3 sequences, with roughly 10% observed a single time. Time point: newly diagnosed GD, antithyroid drugs for less than 3 months. PBMC-derived RNA was used for the TCR library. The data were also submitted as part of a second study, on T cells in Graves' hyperthyroidism and ophthalmopathy.

Sequenced here: peripheral blood mononuclear cells (PBMCs), sampled at new diagnosis, from a patient treated with antithyroid drugs. The receptors were sampled from a woman in her late teens or twenties with Graves disease.

The sample holds many counts of this clonotype. The chain links TRBV6-5 to TRBJ1-4; TRBD1 is a possible D gene (6 bases). This CDR3 is built from 17 residues. V was shortened by 2 bases and J by 5 bases, with 18 bases between the two germline ends. Germline V gene sequence: CDR1 MNHEY, CDR2 SVGAGI. The CDR3 region has the DNA TGTGCCAGCAGTTACCCTTTCTACAGGGCACCGAATGAAAAACTGTTTTTT. Amino acid sequence: CASSYPFYRAPNEKLFF.

This clonotype was observed at least ten times. The genes are TRBV7-6 and TRBJ2-7; TRBD1 matches at 8 bases. CDR3 length equals 16 residues. The J segment lost 7 bases and the V segment lost 1 base, leaving 12 bases of the junction unmatched. The germline gives CDR1 SGHVS, CDR2 FNYEAQ. The CDR3 DNA sequence: TGTGCCAGCAGCTTAGAAGCGCCGGACAGGGCGGGAGAGCAGTACTTC. It specifies CASSLEAPDRAGEQYF.

Turning to this clonotype: Germline and junction disagree at one end, which may indicate a read error. This sequence joins TRBV30 and TRBJ1-5, with 8 bases identical to TRBD1. The length of the CDR3 is 14 residues. CDR1 and CDR2 from the germline V gene are GTSNPN and SVGIG (reference sequence). In nucleotides, the CDR3 is TGTGCCTGGAGTCGACAGGGGTCTAGCCAGCCCCAGGATTTT. Protein sequence: CAWSRQGSSQPQDF.

This clonotype came up many times. V is TRBV7-8 and J is TRBJ2-4; tentatively, D is TRBD1 or TRBD2 (6 bases each). Per the germline V gene, CDR1 is SGHVS and CDR2 is FQNEAQ. The length of the CDR3 is 16 residues. Trimming took 4 bases from V and 5 from J, leaving 18 bases between them. The CDR3 protein is CASSSGRGGQENIQYF. The CDR3 nucleotides read TGTGCCAGCAGCTCCGGGAGAGGGGGGCAGGAAAACATTCAGTACTTC.

This clonotype was found a few times. This chain connects TRBV7-9 to TRBJ1-5, with D uncertain. This CDR3 has 18 residues. V was trimmed by 2 bases and J by 0 bases, leaving 17 bases between them. Germline CDR1 is SEHNR and CDR2 is FQNEAQ (reference sequence). The CDR3 reads CASSLMEVRIGSNQPQHF. CDR3 DNA: TGTGCCAGCAGCTTAATGGAGGTGAGAATCGGTAGCAATCAGCCCCAGCATTTT. The entire variable domain, with the rest obtained from reference TRBV7-9 and TRBJ1-5, is as follows: DTGVSQNPRHKITKRGQNVTFRCDPISEHNRLYWYRQTLGQGPEFLTYFQNEAQLEKSRLLSDRFSAERPKGSFSTLEIQRTEQGDSAMYLCASSLMEVRIGSNQPQHFGDGTRLSIL.

The sample holds many counts of this clonotype. The chain carries TRBV27 and TRBJ1-1; D ambiguous. Germline assignment: CDR1 MNHEY and CDR2 SMNVEV (reference sequence). This CDR3 is 16 amino acids long. The V end lost 5 bases, the J end lost 7 bases, and 23 bases lay between the germline ends. CDR3 residues: CASSTPRARANFEAFF. For the CDR3, the DNA is TGTGCCAGCAGTACCCCCCGGGCGAGGGCCAATTTTGAAGCTTTCTTT.

This clonotype appeared many times. This sequence joins TRBV12-3 or TRBV12-4 and TRBJ1-1; TRBD1 aligns across 8 bases. J was trimmed by 3 bases and V by 6 bases; bases with no gene match: 9. The CDR3 is 15 amino acids. The CDR3 spells CASSYGQGWDTEAFF. In nucleotides, the CDR3 is TGTGCCAGCAGCTATGGACAGGGTTGGGACACTGAAGCTTTCTTT.

V and J are TRBV12-3 or TRBV12-4 and TRBJ2-4; unclear D gene. The CDR3 is made up of 14 amino acids. Deletions cut 3 bases from V and 7 bases from J, with 13 bases between. The CDR3 region is CASSFALLGNIQYF. CDR3 sequence (DNA): TGTGCCAGCAGTTTTGCTTTATTGGGGAACATTCAGTACTTC.

This clonotype was recorded at least ten times. V usage is TRBV7-2 and J usage is TRBJ1-2; 7 bases are a match to TRBD1. Trimming at V came to 5 bases and at J to 9 bases, leaving 21 bases not matched to a gene. Germline loops: CDR1 SGHTA, CDR2 FQGNSA. This CDR3 has 17 residues. The CDR3 region is CASSGVPGQIRTTSYTF. The CDR3 DNA reads TGTGCCAGCAGCGGTGTGCCGGGACAGATAAGGACGACGAGCTACACCTTC.

This clonotype was seen at least ten times. The chain couples TRBV7-9 to TRBJ2-1, with D possibly being TRBD2 (6 bases). CDR1 and CDR2 from the germline V gene are SEHNR and FQNEAQ (reference sequence). The CDR3 has 16 amino acids. V was trimmed by 5 bases and J by 2 bases, leaving 16 bases between them. The DNA of the CDR3 is TGTGCCAGCAGCCCGAAGGGCGGGACCCCCTACAATGAGCAGTTCTTC. Encoded protein: CASSPKGGTPYNEQFF.

There are a few counts of this clonotype. This may be a read error, as it is one base from a much larger clone. The CDR3 does not end in the conserved phenylalanine or tryptophan, so this is likely a read error. The rearrangement joins TRBV20-1 to TRBJ1-1; a possible D gene is TRBD1 (5 bases). The CDR3 consists of 14 residues. Germline CDR1 reads DFQATT; CDR2 reads SNEGSKA (reference sequence). Trimming took 3 bases from V and 5 from J, leaving 16 bases between them. CDR3 residues: CSARDTGGFTEAFL. The CDR3 DNA follows: TGCAGTGCTAGGGATACAGGAGGATTTACTGAAGCTTTCCTT.

The CDR3 is CASSYSRLAAYNEQFF. The CDR3 nucleotides read TGTGCCAGCAGTTACTCGAGACTAGCGGCGTACAATGAGCAGTTCTTC. The chain couples TRBV28 to TRBJ2-1; 9 bases line up with TRBD2. The CDR3 has 16 residues. After removal of 4 bases from V and 4 bases from J, the junction contained 8 bases not matched to a gene. Looked up from germline, CDR1 is MDHEN and CDR2 is SYDVKM.